This section outlines one T cell receptor beta chain sequence together with its context. Its target is unknown. Trimming removed 7 bases from V and 4 bases from J, with 19 bases in between. Germline lookup yields CDR1 SGHNT and CDR2 YENEEA. The CDR3 length is 16 residues. TCRdb's table, derived via immunoSEQ multiplex PCR, lists solely in-frame clones and lacks some. In the table there are about 26,000 clones, 70% to 80% of which are singletons. This entry is derived from a study of CD4 T cells in relation to SARS-CoV-2 and coronaviruses. Study-wide context: ViraFEST: roughly 10-day antigen culture of PBMCs, then TCR beta CDR3 sequencing. The negative reference was HIV-1 Nef peptide pool or peptide-free culture.

Before the COVID-19 pandemic, during about 2011-2019, CD4+ T cells were taken from unexposed donors. After about 10 days of culture, CD4+ T cells were isolated. Cells permitting, SARS-CoV-2 S/N and four cold-coronavirus spikes were tested on unexposed-donor CD4+ T cells. The sequenced material came from CD4+ T cells from PBMCs, cultured in vitro. The genes are TRBV11-3 and TRBJ2-2, with D possibly being TRBD1 (6 bases). This TCR came from a human donor in good health. In nucleotides, the CDR3 is TGTGCCAGCACCCCTGGGGGCTCGGTGGGCACCGGGGAGCTGTTTTTT. Its protein is CASTPGGSVGTGELFF.